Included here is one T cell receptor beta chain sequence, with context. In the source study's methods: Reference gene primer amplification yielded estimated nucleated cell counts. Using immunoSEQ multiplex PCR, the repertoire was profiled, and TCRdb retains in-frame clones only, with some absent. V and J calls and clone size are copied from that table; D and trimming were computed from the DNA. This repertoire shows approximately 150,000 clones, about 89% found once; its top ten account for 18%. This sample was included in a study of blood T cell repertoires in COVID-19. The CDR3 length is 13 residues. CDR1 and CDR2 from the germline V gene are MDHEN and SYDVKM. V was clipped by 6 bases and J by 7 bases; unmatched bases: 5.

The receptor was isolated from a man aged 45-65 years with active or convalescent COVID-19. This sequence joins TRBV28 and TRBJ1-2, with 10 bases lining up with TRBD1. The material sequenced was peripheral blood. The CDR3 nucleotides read TGTGCCAGCAGCACGACAGGGGGCCGTGGCTACACCTTC. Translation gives CASSTTGGRGYTF.